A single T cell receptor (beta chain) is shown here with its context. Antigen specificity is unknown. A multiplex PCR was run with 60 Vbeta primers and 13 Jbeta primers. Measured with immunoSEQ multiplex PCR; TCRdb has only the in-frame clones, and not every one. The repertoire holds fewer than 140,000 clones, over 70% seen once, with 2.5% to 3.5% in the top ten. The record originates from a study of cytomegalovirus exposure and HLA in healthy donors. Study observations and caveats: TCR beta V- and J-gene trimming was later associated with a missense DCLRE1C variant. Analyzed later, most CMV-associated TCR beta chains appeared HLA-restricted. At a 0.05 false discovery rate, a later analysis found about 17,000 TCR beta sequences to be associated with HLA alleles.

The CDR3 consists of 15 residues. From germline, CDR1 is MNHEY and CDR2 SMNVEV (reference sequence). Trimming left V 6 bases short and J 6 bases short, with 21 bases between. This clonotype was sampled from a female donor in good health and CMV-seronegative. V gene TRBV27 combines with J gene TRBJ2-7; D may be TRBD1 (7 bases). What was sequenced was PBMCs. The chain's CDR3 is CASSFYPSGGREQYF. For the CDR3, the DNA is TGTGCCAGCAGCTTCTACCCGTCAGGGGGGCGCGAGCAGTACTTC.